This TCR beta chain was sequenced for a study of blood T cell repertoires in COVID-19. V lost 5 bases to trimming and J lost 2 bases; unmatched junction nucleotides: 3. This CDR3 comprises 14 residues. Per germline, CDR1 LNHDA and CDR2 SQIVND (reference sequence). Produced via immunoSEQ multiplex PCR; TCRdb's table is partial and in-frame only. The profile shows tens of thousands of clones, 75% to 85% of them singletons. This clonotype was obtained from an older woman with acute or convalescent COVID-19. This rearrangement joins TRBV19 to TRBJ1-5, with TRBD1 matching 7 bases. The sequencing input was peripheral blood. The CDR3 here is CASSPQGGNQPQHF. CDR3 coding DNA: TGTGCCAGTAGTCCTCAGGGGGGCAATCAGCCCCAGCATTTT.